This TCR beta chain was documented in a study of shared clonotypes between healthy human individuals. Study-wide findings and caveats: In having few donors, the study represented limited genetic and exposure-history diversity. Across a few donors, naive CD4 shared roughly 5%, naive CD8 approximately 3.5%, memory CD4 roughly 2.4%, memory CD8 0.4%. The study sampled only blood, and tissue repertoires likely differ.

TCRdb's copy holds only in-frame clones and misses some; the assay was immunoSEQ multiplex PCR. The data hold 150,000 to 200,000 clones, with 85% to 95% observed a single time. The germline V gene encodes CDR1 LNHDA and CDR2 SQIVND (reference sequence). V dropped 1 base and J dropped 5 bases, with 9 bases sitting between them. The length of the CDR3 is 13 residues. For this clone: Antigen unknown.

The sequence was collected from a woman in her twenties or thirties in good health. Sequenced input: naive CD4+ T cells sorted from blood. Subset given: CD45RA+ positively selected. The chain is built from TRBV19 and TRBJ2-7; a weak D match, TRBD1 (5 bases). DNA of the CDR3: TGTGCCAGTAGTATAGGGACAAGTAACGAGCAGTACTTC. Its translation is CASSIGTSNEQYF.